A selection of T cell receptor beta chains follows, all from one sample in a study of blood T cells in healthy people across ages. From the 5' RACE reads, TCRdb called clonotypes with MiXCR, one entry per CDR3 protein. The data hold approximately 690,000 distinct CDR3 sequences, with roughly three fifths observed a single time. The sample consisted of blood. These TCRs come from a man in his fifties or sixties in good health. CDR3s leave out the opening cysteine and the closing phenylalanine or tryptophan. The order of the fields is CDR3 length, V gene, J gene, CDR3 protein.

len: 12
v_gene: TRBV10-1
j_gene: TRBJ2-1
CDR3aa: ASSESGDDHEQF

len: 12
v_gene: TRBV15
j_gene: TRBJ2-7
CDR3aa: ATSRTGDSHEQY

len: 12
v_gene: TRBV15
j_gene: TRBJ2-7
CDR3aa: ATSRDRGNYEQY

len: 13
v_gene: TRBV28
j_gene: TRBJ2-3
CDR3aa: ASSLAGSGTDTQY

len: 13
v_gene: TRBV29-1
j_gene: TRBJ2-2
CDR3aa: SVARGTANTGELF

len: 11
v_gene: TRBV5-4
j_gene: TRBJ2-7
CDR3aa: ASSVGQPYEQY

len: 11
v_gene: TRBV9
j_gene: TRBJ2-3
CDR3aa: VSSVWGFDTQY

len: 13
v_gene: TRBV4-1
j_gene: TRBJ2-5
CDR3aa: ASSQGVVGQETQY

len: 12
v_gene: TRBV6-1
j_gene: TRBJ1-5
CDR3aa: ASSGLSPNQPQH

len: 10
v_gene: TRBV14
j_gene: TRBJ2-4
CDR3aa: ASSQGRAIQY

len: 12
v_gene: TRBV13
j_gene: TRBJ1-1
CDR3aa: ASTNTRGLTEAF

len: 16
v_gene: TRBV4-3
j_gene: TRBJ2-2
CDR3aa: ASSQDPAGGSNTGELF

len: 11
v_gene: TRBV18
j_gene: TRBJ1-1
CDR3aa: ASSPQGDAEAF

len: 12
v_gene: TRBV24-1
j_gene: TRBJ2-7
CDR3aa: ATPYPGVRYEQY

len: 16
v_gene: TRBV7-8
j_gene: TRBJ2-6
CDR3aa: ASSVRKGEGIGANVLT

len: 12
v_gene: TRBV2
j_gene: TRBJ2-1
CDR3aa: ASSDPTSDNEQF

len: 14
v_gene: TRBV9
j_gene: TRBJ2-3
CDR3aa: ASSVSGTFSTDTQY

len: 13
v_gene: TRBV18
j_gene: TRBJ2-7
CDR3aa: ASSLGQGEGYEQY

len: 9
v_gene: TRBV20-1
j_gene: TRBJ1-5
CDR3aa: SATLGQPQH

len: 11
v_gene: TRBV29-1
j_gene: TRBJ1-2
CDR3aa: SVDRGRFSGYT

len: 12
v_gene: TRBV7-2
j_gene: TRBJ1-6
CDR3aa: ASSPGPDQSPLH

len: 14
v_gene: TRBV20-1
j_gene: TRBJ1-2
CDR3aa: SARSFRVQGIYGYT

len: 12
v_gene: TRBV12-3/TRBV12-4
j_gene: TRBJ1-3
CDR3aa: ASRDSFSGNTIY

len: 13
v_gene: TRBV13
j_gene: TRBJ2-4
CDR3aa: ASSLRGQGGNIQY

len: 12
v_gene: TRBV12-3/TRBV12-4
j_gene: TRBJ1-1
CDR3aa: ASSLIGLNTEAF

len: 12
v_gene: TRBV29-1
j_gene: TRBJ2-3
CDR3aa: SVTDRVSTDTQY

len: 13
v_gene: TRBV20-1
j_gene: TRBJ2-7
CDR3aa: SARGPGQGTYEQY

len: 16
v_gene: TRBV20-1
j_gene: TRBJ1-6
CDR3aa: SASPGTGGPSIGSPLH

len: 16
v_gene: TRBV9
j_gene: TRBJ2-1
CDR3aa: ASSFSIWDRVSYNEQF

len: 11
v_gene: TRBV10-1
j_gene: TRBJ2-3
CDR3aa: ASSGYGSGTQY

len: 12
v_gene: TRBV12-3/TRBV12-4
j_gene: TRBJ1-3
CDR3aa: ASRQGISGNTIY

len: 13
v_gene: TRBV5-1
j_gene: TRBJ1-6
CDR3aa: ASSLWGTGHLPLH

len: 15
v_gene: TRBV20-1
j_gene: TRBJ1-2
CDR3aa: SARLTGTEAYLYGYT

len: 14
v_gene: TRBV15
j_gene: TRBJ1-6
CDR3aa: ATSRPPVAGNSPLH

len: 11
v_gene: TRBV12-3/TRBV12-4
j_gene: TRBJ2-7
CDR3aa: ASSWISRYEQY

len: 13
v_gene: TRBV9
j_gene: .
CDR3aa: ASSVGGTGASEQY

len: 13
v_gene: TRBV10-2
j_gene: TRBJ2-7
CDR3aa: ASSEYRGARFEQY

len: 14
v_gene: TRBV4-1
j_gene: TRBJ2-1
CDR3aa: ASSQDEGNSYNEQF

len: 12
v_gene: TRBV28
j_gene: TRBJ1-2
CDR3aa: ASSQNANWVGYT

len: 15
v_gene: TRBV5-1
j_gene: TRBJ2-5
CDR3aa: ASSLGDTSDNQETQY

len: 8
v_gene: TRBV29-1
j_gene: TRBJ1-2
CDR3aa: SVVLDGYT

len: 12
v_gene: TRBV12-3/TRBV12-4
j_gene: TRBJ2-3
CDR3aa: ASSFRGSGDTQY

len: 11
v_gene: TRBV27
j_gene: TRBJ2-5
CDR3aa: ASSLFPQETQY

len: 15
v_gene: TRBV20-1
j_gene: TRBJ2-3
CDR3aa: SASGTWAAAPPDTQY

len: 13
v_gene: TRBV15
j_gene: TRBJ1-2
CDR3aa: ATSRDLAGTYGYT

len: 11
v_gene: TRBV20-1
j_gene: TRBJ1-2
CDR3aa: SAHDRGLYGYT

len: 13
v_gene: TRBV10-2
j_gene: TRBJ2-5
CDR3aa: ASRHGRTGGETQY

len: 12
v_gene: TRBV4-2
j_gene: TRBJ2-7
CDR3aa: ASSSRIGDHEQY

len: 10
v_gene: TRBV12-3/TRBV12-4
j_gene: TRBJ1-2
CDR3aa: ASSAPRGGYT

len: 13
v_gene: TRBV7-2
j_gene: TRBJ2-6
CDR3aa: ASSRVISGANVLT

len: 13
v_gene: TRBV6-2/TRBV6-3
j_gene: TRBJ2-3
CDR3aa: ASNQLGTQTDTQY

len: 12
v_gene: TRBV20-1
j_gene: TRBJ1-4
CDR3aa: SARDPGGDEKLF

len: 13
v_gene: TRBV5-8
j_gene: TRBJ2-7
CDR3aa: ASSPLYRLSYEQY

len: 10
v_gene: TRBV20-1
j_gene: TRBJ1-2
CDR3aa: SASTGVYGYT

len: 12
v_gene: TRBV5-1
j_gene: TRBJ2-1
CDR3aa: ASRVDSSYNEQF